The 9 T cell receptor beta chains presented below share a single source sample, sequenced in a study of blood T cell repertoires in COVID-19. Clones were read by immunoSEQ multiplex PCR, and TCRdb kept only the in-frame ones, dropping some. The data contain over 90,000 clones, around 80% of them singletons. Sequenced material: peripheral blood. Receptor source: a man aged 50-59 years with active or convalescent COVID-19.

This clone was picked up one time. This chain joins TRBV4-1 and TRBJ1-5, with 9 positions matching TRBD1. V dropped 4 bases and J dropped 0; count of bases not matched to a gene: 13. The CDR3 spans 19 residues. Germline lookup yields CDR1 MGHRA and CDR2 YSYEKL. CDR3 DNA: TGCGCCAGCAGCCCATATCGGACAGGGGTATTCAATAGCAATCAGCCCCAGCATTTT. This codes for CASSPYRTGVFNSNQPQHF.

The genes are TRBV20-1 and TRBJ2-1, with D hard to call. Germline V lookup: CDR1 DFQATT, CDR2 SNEGSKA (reference sequence). The CDR3 totals 11 residues. Deletions cut 3 bases from V and 4 bases from J, with 4 bases between. Written as DNA, the CDR3 is TGCAGTGCTAGCACATACAATGAGCAGTTCTTC. Its protein product is CSASTYNEQFF.

This chain connects TRBV30 to TRBJ1-5; D perhaps matches TRBD1 (5 bases). The CDR3 is made up of 14 amino acids. Per the germline V gene, CDR1 is GTSNPN and CDR2 is SVGIG (reference sequence). V was shortened by 2 bases and J by 6 bases, with 14 bases between the two germline ends. In DNA form, the CDR3 reads TGTGCCTGGAGTACAGGTCCCCCCTCTCAGCCCCAGCATTTT. It translates to CAWSTGPPSQPQHF.

The gene calls are TRBV5-6 and TRBJ2-5; maybe TRBD2 (5 bases). V was cut by 4 bases and J by 5 bases, with 18 bases left in between. The germline CDR1 and CDR2 sequences are SGHDT and YYEEEE. CDR3 length: 15 residues. The CDR3 nucleotides read TGTGCCAGCAGCCCGTGGTGGGAGCGGTGGGAGACCCAGTACTTC. Protein product: CASSPWWERWETQYF. The whole variable domain, remainder taken from reference TRBV5-6 and TRBJ2-5, is DAGVTQSPTHLIKTRGQQVTLRCSPKSGHDTVSWYQQALGQGPQFIFQYYEEEERQRGNFPDRFSGHQFPNYSSELNVNALLLGDSALYLCASSPWWERWETQYFGPGTRLLVL.

As to this clone: At the DNA level, this CDR3 is encoded by other sequences in the same sample as well. The chain couples TRBV5-1 to TRBJ2-1; 9 bases match TRBD2. The germline CDR1 and CDR2 sequences are SGHRS and YFSETQ. There are 16 residues in the CDR3. Unmatched junction bases numbered 5, after V lost 1 base and J lost 3 bases. The CDR3 region is CASSLRASGVYNEQFF. Written as DNA, the CDR3 is TGCGCCAGCAGCTTGAGGGCTAGCGGGGTCTACAATGAGCAGTTCTTC. The full variable domain, rest sourced from reference TRBV5-1 and TRBJ2-1, is KAGVTQTPRYLIKTRGQQVTLSCSPISGHRSVSWYQQTPGQGLQFLFEYFSETQRNKGNFPGRFSGRQFSNSRSEMNVSTLELGDSALYLCASSLRASGVYNEQFFGPGTRLTVL.

The J gene is TRBJ1-3, the V gene TRBV5-1; D uncertain. The ends were cut back, 0 bases at V and 3 bases at J, with 13 bases in the middle. Germline V gene sequence: CDR1 SGHRS, CDR2 YFSETQ. The CDR3 length is 16 residues. DNA of the CDR3: TGCGCCAGCAGCTTGGAAGCGGCCGATATTGGAAACACCATATATTTT. Amino acid sequence: CASSLEAADIGNTIYF. Variable domain in full (rest from reference TRBV5-1 and TRBJ1-3): KAGVTQTPRYLIKTRGQQVTLSCSPISGHRSVSWYQQTPGQGLQFLFEYFSETQRNKGNFPGRFSGRQFSNSRSEMNVSTLELGDSALYLCASSLEAADIGNTIYFGEGSWLTVV.

This clone turned up a few times. The chain has TRBV12-5 and TRBJ1-1; D is uncertain. Trimming took off 6 bases at V and 4 bases at J, with 12 bases between the two ends. The CDR3 runs 13 residues. Looked up from germline, CDR1 is LGHNT and CDR2 is FRNRAP. CDR3 nucleotide sequence: TGTGCTAGTGGCCAAGACACCGTCACTGAAGCTTTCTTT. Protein product: CASGQDTVTEAFF.

The V and J genes are TRBV28 and TRBJ1-1; D perhaps matches TRBD1 (6 bases). This CDR3 has 15 residues. The germline V and J ends were trimmed by 8 bases and 2 bases, with 18 bases remaining between them. Germline assignment: CDR1 MDHEN and CDR2 SYDVKM. The CDR3 bases are TGTGCCAGCCATCCTCAGGGGACGGTAAACACTGAAGCTTTCTTT. It specifies CASHPQGTVNTEAFF.

The V gene is TRBV28, the J gene TRBJ2-5; 8 bases agree with TRBD1. The junction had 8 bases not matched to a gene; V was cut back by 5 bases and J by 6 bases. The CDR3 consists of 14 residues. The germline V gene has CDR1 MDHEN and CDR2 SYDVKM. CDR3: CASSDGQGTQTQYF. The CDR3 coding sequence is TGTGCCAGCAGTGACGGACAGGGCACACAGACCCAGTACTTC.